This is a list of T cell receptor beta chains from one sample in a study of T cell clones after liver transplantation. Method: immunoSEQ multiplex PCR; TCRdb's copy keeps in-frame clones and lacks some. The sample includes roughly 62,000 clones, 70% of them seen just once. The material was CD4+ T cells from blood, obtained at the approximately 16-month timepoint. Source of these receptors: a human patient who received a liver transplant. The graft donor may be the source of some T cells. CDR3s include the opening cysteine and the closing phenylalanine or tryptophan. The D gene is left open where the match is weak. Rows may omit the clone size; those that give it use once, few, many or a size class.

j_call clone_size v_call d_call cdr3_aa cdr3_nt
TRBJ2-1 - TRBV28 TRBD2 CASSPGTRVNEQFF TGTGCCAGCAGTCCCGGGACTAGGGTCAATGAGCAGTTCTTC
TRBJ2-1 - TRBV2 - CASCSGSYNEQFF TGTGCCAGCTGCTCGGGCTCCTACAATGAGCAGTTCTTC
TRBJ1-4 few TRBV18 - CASSLTRGNNEKLFF TGTGCCAGCTCCCTCACCCGGGGAAATAATGAAAAACTGTTTTTT
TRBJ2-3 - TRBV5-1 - CASSLDGRDTQYF TGCGCCAGCAGCTTGGACGGGAGAGATACGCAGTATTTT
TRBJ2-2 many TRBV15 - CATSRDRPTGELFF TGTGCCACCAGCAGAGATAGGCCCACCGGGGAGCTGTTTTTT
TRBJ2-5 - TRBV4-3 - CASSRTLGGTQYF TGCGCCAGCAGCCGTACGTTAGGGGGGACCCAGTACTTC
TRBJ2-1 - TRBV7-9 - CASSPDSRWNNEQFF TGTGCCAGCAGCCCAGACTCACGTTGGAACAATGAGCAGTTCTTC
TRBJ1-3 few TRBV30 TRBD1 CAWAKGQPSGNTIYF TGTGCCTGGGCAAAGGGACAGCCCTCTGGAAACACCATATATTTT
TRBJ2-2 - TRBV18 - CASSPASGELFF TGTGCCAGCTCACCGGCATCCGGGGAGCTGTTTTTT
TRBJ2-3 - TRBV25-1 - CASSPPGTGTDTQYF TGTGCCAGCAGTCCACCGGGGACCGGCACAGATACGCAGTATTTT
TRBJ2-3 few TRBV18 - CASSPGKGISTDTQYF TGTGCCAGCTCACCAGGAAAGGGAATTAGCACAGATACGCAGTATTTT
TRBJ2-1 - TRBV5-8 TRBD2 CASTPQGLAGGSAYNEQFF TGTGCCAGCACCCCCCAGGGACTAGCGGGGGGGTCAGCTTACAATGAGCAGTTCTTC
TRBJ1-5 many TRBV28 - CASSLEWAPQHF TGTGCCAGCAGTTTAGAATGGGCGCCCCAGCATTTT
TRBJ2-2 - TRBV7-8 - CASSPTGNTGELFF TGTGCCAGCAGCCCTACAGGAAACACCGGGGAGCTGTTTTTT
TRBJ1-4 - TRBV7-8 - CASSATTNEKLFF TGTGCCAGCAGCGCGACGACAAATGAAAAACTGTTTTTT
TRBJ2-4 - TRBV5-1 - CASSLGDTRKNIQYF TGCGCCAGCAGCTTGGGGGACACTCGGAAAAACATTCAGTACTTC
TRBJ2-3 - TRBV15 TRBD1 CATSRGGDRGTDTQYF TGTGCCACCAGCAGAGGAGGGGACAGGGGTACCGATACGCAGTATTTT
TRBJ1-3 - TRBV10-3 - CAISETEFGNTIYF TGTGCCATCAGTGAGACAGAGTTTGGAAACACCATATATTTT
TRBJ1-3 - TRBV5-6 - CASSFFGNSGNTIYF TGTGCCAGCAGCTTCTTCGGGAACTCTGGAAACACCATATATTTT
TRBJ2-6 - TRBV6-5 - CASSYFSQSRVDLTF TGTGCCAGCAGTTACTTTTCCCAAAGCAGGGTAGACCTGACTTTC
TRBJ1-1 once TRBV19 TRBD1 CASGLTGVGTEAFF TGTGCCAGTGGTTTGACAGGGGTTGGCACTGAAGCTTTCTTT
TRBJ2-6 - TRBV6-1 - CASSVGVTGANVLTF TGTGCCAGCAGTGTAGGGGTAACTGGGGCCAACGTCCTGACTTTC
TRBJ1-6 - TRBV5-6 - CASSKVARLDSPLHF TGTGCCAGCAGCAAGGTGGCGAGACTTGATTCACCCCTCCACTTT
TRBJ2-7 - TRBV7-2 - CASSFSSTGTIYEQYF TGTGCCAGCAGCTTCAGTTCGACAGGAACGATCTACGAGCAGTACTTC
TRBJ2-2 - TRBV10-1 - CASSELRTGELFF TGCGCCAGCAGTGAGCTTCGGACCGGGGAGCTGTTTTTT
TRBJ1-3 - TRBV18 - CASSQRTASGNTIYF TGTGCCAGCTCACAACGGACAGCCTCTGGAAACACCATATATTTT
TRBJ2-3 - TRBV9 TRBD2 CASSIRTSGDTQYF TGTGCCAGCAGCATCCGGACTAGTGGGGATACGCAGTATTTT
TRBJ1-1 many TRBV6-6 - CASSYSGLNTEAFF TGTGCCAGCAGTTACTCGGGCTTGAACACTGAAGCTTTCTTT
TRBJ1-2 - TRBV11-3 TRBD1 CASSYRHVQGARISYTF TGTGCCAGCAGCTATCGACACGTACAGGGGGCGAGAATTAGCTACACCTTC
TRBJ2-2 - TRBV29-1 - CSVRGALNTGELFF TGCAGCGTTAGGGGGGCCCTCAACACCGGGGAGCTGTTTTTT
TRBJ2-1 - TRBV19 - CASNGGDSYNEQFF TGTGCCAGTAATGGCGGGGACTCCTACAATGAGCAGTTCTTC
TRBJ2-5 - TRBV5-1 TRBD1 CASRQRTGDVRETQYF TGCGCCAGCAGGCAAAGAACAGGGGACGTACGAGAGACCCAGTACTTC
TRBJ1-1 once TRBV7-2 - CASSLAGVGTEAFF TGTGCCAGCAGCTTAGCAGGGGTGGGCACTGAAGCTTTCTTT
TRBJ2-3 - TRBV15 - CATSRATDTQYF TGTGCCACCAGCAGAGCCACAGATACGCAGTATTTT
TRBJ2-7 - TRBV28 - CASSLNSLGQYF TGTGCCAGCAGTTTAAACAGTCTTGGGCAGTACTTC
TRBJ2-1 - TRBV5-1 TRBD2 CASSLGTSGTYNEQFF TGCGCCAGCAGCTTGGGGACTAGCGGAACTTACAATGAGCAGTTCTTC
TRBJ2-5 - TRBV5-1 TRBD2 CASSSPGLAGGPSQETQYF TGCGCCAGCAGCTCACCGGGACTAGCGGGAGGGCCGAGTCAAGAGACCCAGTACTTC
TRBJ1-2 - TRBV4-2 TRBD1 CASSQTGGVGYGYTF TGTGCCAGCAGCCAAACAGGGGGCGTGGGCTATGGCTACACCTTC
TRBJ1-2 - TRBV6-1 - CATTVTVNYGYTF TGTGCCACCACCGTGACAGTCAACTATGGCTACACCTTC
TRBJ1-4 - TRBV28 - CASSQDPSSKKLFF TGTGCCAGCAGTCAGGACCCCTCCAGTAAAAAACTGTTTTTT
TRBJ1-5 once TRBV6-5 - CASNLQGGWQPQHF TGTGCCAGCAACCTACAGGGCGGATGGCAGCCCCAGCATTTT
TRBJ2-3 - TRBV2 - CASTPGISTDTQYF TGTGCCAGCACCCCGGGGATTAGCACAGATACGCAGTATTTT
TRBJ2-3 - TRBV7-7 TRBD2 CASSKLAGATDTQYF TGTGCCAGCAGTAAACTAGCGGGGGCGACAGATACGCAGTATTTT
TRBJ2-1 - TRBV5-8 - CASSLEGRNEQFF TGTGCCAGCAGCTTGGAGGGGCGCAATGAGCAGTTCTTC
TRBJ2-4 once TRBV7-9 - CASSTQRTQLAKNIQYF TGTGCCAGCAGCACCCAACGGACACAGCTAGCCAAAAACATTCAGTACTTC
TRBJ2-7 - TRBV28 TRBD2 CASSSAVAGADASGEQYF TGTGCCAGCAGTTCCGCGGTAGCGGGGGCCGACGCGTCGGGGGAGCAGTACTTC
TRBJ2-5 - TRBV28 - CASTTFRGRSRETQYF TGTGCCAGTACAACCTTCCGGGGGAGGTCTCGAGAGACCCAGTACTTC
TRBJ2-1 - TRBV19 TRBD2 CASSIASAGANEQFF TGTGCCAGTAGTATAGCAAGCGCGGGAGCGAATGAGCAGTTCTTC
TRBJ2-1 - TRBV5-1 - CASSSAGPLDEQFF TGCGCCAGCAGCTCCGCGGGGCCCCTCGATGAGCAGTTCTTC
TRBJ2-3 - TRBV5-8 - CASSKGQGTDTQYF TGTGCCAGCAGTAAGGGGCAGGGAACAGATACGCAGTATTTT
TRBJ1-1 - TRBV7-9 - CASTGAGFTEAFF TGTGCCAGCACCGGGGCAGGGTTCACTGAAGCTTTCTTT
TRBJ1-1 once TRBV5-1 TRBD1 CASSLGKAGQIKNTEAFF TGCGCCAGCAGCTTGGGTAAAGCGGGACAGATAAAGAACACTGAAGCTTTCTTT
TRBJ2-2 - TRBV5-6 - CASSSTPRAAWDTGELFF TGTGCCAGCAGCTCGACCCCCAGGGCGGCGTGGGACACCGGGGAGCTGTTTTTT
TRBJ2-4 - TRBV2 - CASSQQGLKRTILAKNIQYF TGTGCCAGCAGTCAACAGGGTCTGAAGAGAACAATACTAGCCAAAAACATTCAGTACTTC
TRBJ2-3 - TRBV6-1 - CASSYGDTQYF TGTGCCAGCAGTTATGGGGATACGCAGTATTTT
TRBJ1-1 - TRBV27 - CASSLLALESTEAFF TGTGCCAGCAGTTTATTGGCCCTTGAGTCCACTGAAGCTTTCTTT
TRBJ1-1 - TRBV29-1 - CSVFGNLNTEAFF TGCAGCGTTTTTGGGAATCTGAACACTGAAGCTTTCTTT